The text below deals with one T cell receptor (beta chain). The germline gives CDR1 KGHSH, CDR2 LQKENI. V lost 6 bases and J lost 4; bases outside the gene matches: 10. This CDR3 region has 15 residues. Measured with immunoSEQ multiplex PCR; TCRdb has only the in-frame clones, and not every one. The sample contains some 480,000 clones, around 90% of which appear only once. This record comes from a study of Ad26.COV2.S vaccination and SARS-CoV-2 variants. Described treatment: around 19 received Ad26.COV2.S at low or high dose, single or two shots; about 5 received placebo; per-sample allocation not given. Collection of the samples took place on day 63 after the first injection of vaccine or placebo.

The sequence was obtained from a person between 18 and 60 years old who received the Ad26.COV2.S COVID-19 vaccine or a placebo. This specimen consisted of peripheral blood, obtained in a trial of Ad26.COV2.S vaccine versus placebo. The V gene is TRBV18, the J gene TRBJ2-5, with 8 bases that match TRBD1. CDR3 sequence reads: CASSFRQGIAETQYF. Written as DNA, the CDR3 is TGTGCCAGCTCCTTTAGACAGGGGATAGCAGAGACCCAGTACTTC. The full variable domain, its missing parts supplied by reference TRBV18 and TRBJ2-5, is NAGVMQNPRHLVRRRGQEARLRCSPMKGHSHVYWYRQLPEEGLKFMVYLQKENIIDESGMPKERFSAEFPKEGPSILRIQQVVRGDSAAYFCASSFRQGIAETQYFGPGTRLLVL.